Sequencing of this TCR beta chain was carried out in a study of response to subunit inactivated influenza vaccine. A single record per CDR3 protein comes from TCRdb applying MiXCR to the RT-PCR reads. The table lists about 800,000 distinct CDR3 sequences, approximately 21% of them singletons, with roughly a tenth in the top ten. The CDR3 covers 14 residues. Looked up from germline, CDR1 is SGHRS and CDR2 is YFSETQ. V was clipped by 3 bases and J by 3 bases; unmatched bases: 2. A note on this clonotype: As yet, its antigen is unknown.

Study-wide findings and caveats: Few additional T cells are recruited per seasonal influenza vaccination, authors suggested.

The starting material was PBMCs from blood, obtained more than 4 days after vaccination. V is TRBV5-1 and J is TRBJ2-1; TRBD2 agrees at 8 bases. This receptor was identified in a man aged 45-65 years who received an inactivated influenza vaccine. The CDR3 DNA is TGCGCCAGCAGCTGGACTAGCAACTACAATGAGCAGTTCTTC. It yields the protein CASSWTSNYNEQFF.